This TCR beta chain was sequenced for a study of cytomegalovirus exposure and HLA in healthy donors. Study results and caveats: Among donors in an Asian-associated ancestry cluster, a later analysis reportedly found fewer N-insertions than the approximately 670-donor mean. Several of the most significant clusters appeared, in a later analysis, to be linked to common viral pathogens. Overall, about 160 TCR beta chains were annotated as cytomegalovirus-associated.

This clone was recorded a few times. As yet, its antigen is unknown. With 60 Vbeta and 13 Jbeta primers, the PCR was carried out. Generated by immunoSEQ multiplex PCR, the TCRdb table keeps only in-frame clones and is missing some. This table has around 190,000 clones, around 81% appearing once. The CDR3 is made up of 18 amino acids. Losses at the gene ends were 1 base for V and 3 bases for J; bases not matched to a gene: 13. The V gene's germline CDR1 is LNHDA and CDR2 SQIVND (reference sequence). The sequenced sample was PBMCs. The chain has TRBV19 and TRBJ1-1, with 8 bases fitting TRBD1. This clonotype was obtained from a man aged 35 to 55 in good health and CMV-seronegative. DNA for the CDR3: TGTGCCAGTAGTATAGGGCTCGGACAGGGACCTCGGGACACTGAAGCTTTCTTT. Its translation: CASSIGLGQGPRDTEAFF.